This T cell receptor beta chain was profiled in a study of blood T cell repertoires in COVID-19. Overall study: Samples came from the United States, Italy and Spain, spanning acute and convalescent COVID-19.

Per the study methods: From reference gene primer amplification, estimates of nucleated cell counts were derived. Data came from immunoSEQ multiplex PCR; TCRdb stores just in-frame clones and leaves some out. For V, J and clone size, that table is used; D and trimming come from the DNA. The table lists 70,000 or so clones, about nine tenths of them singletons, with 11% in the top ten. This CDR3 contains 16 residues. Germline V gives CDR1 LGHDT, CDR2 YNNKEL (reference sequence). V was cut by 0 bases and J by 8 bases, with 19 bases left in between. The rearrangement links TRBV3-1 (or the pseudogene TRBV3-2) to TRBJ1-2; possible D gene TRBD1, 6 bases. Sequenced material: peripheral blood. The clonotype comes from a man in his 70s with active or convalescent COVID-19. The CDR3 reads CASSQDGQGRFGGYTF. The CDR3 coding sequence is TGTGCCAGCAGCCAAGATGGTCAGGGGCGCTTCGGGGGCTACACCTTC.